These 13 T cell receptor beta chains were all obtained from the same sample, sequenced in a study of CD8 T cell repertoires and HIV-1 epitope variants. Their antigens are not known. Profiled with immunoSEQ multiplex PCR; TCRdb holds only in-frame clones, not every one. The sample lists 4,500 to 5,000 clones, about two thirds occurring once. The sequencing sample was made of cultured CD8+ T cells derived from PBMCs. The source is a male donor with HIV.

The V call is TRBV15, the J call TRBJ2-5; 7 nucleotides line up with TRBD1. V lost 2 bases to trimming and J lost 5 bases; unmatched junction nucleotides: 17. Germline V lookup: CDR1 LNHNV, CDR2 YYDKDF (reference sequence). The CDR3 consists of 18 residues. CDR3 nucleotide sequence: TGTGCCACCAGCAGAAAGGCTAACAGGGGAGATCTTGAGGAGACCCAGTACTTC. This codes for CATSRKANRGDLEETQYF.

The sample holds a few counts of this clone. The rearrangement joins TRBV4-3 to TRBJ2-7; 10 nucleotides align to TRBD2. The CDR3 totals 14 residues. With V trimmed by 2 bases and J by 5 bases, 3 bases remained unmatched. Germline CDR1 reads LGHNA; CDR2 reads YSLEER. CDR3 protein: CASSQLAGDHEQYF. In DNA, the CDR3 is TGCGCCAGCAGCCAACTAGCGGGAGACCACGAGCAGTACTTC.

This clone occurred a few times. The genes are TRBV5-4 and TRBJ2-7, with 7 nucleotides matching TRBD1. The ends lost 4 bases at V and 3 bases at J; junction bases unmatched: 4. The CDR3 has 13 amino acids. Germline V CDR1 and CDR2: SGHNT, YYREEE (reference sequence). This CDR3 reads CASSPAGGYEQYF. The CDR3 bases are TGTGCCAGCAGCCCGGCAGGGGGCTACGAGCAGTACTTC.

This chain connects TRBV7-4 to TRBJ2-7; 7 bases line up with TRBD1. CDR3 size: 14 residues. From germline, CDR1 is SGHVT and CDR2 SQSDAQ. The trim removed 3 bases at V and 7 bases at J, leaving 9 bases unmatched. As DNA, the CDR3 is TGTGCCAGCAGCTTGGGACAGTACCTTCGTGAGCAGTACTTC. Translated: CASSLGQYLREQYF.

This clone has a single count. The rearrangement links TRBV7-3 to TRBJ2-1; 9 bases map to TRBD1. The CDR3 is made up of 15 amino acids. Per germline, CDR1 SGHTA and CDR2 FQGTGA. V was clipped by 2 bases and J by 2 bases; unmatched bases: 1. This CDR3 is CASSLGTGTYNEQFF. CDR3 nucleotide sequence: TGTGCCAGCAGCTTAGGGACAGGGACCTACAATGAGCAGTTCTTC.

The V and J genes are TRBV5-6 and TRBJ1-4; D may be TRBD1 (6 bases). V was shortened by 4 bases and J by 3 bases, with 10 bases between the two germline ends. This CDR3 region has 14 residues. In germline, CDR1 is SGHDT, CDR2 YYEEEE. This chain's CDR3 is CASSRGGSNEKLFF. The CDR3 DNA reads TGTGCCAGCAGCCGAGGGGGTTCTAATGAAAAACTGTTTTTT.

V usage is TRBV27 and J usage is TRBJ2-3; 10 nucleotides match TRBD2. From germline, CDR1 is MNHEY and CDR2 SMNVEV (reference sequence). This CDR3 comprises 14 residues. Losses at the gene ends were 6 bases for V and 4 bases for J; bases not matched to a gene: 4. CDR3 in amino acids: CASSLSGGADTQYF. CDR3 bases: TGTGCCAGCAGCCTCAGCGGGGGGGCAGATACGCAGTATTTT.

The genes are TRBV9 and TRBJ1-1; 8 nucleotides match TRBD1. The CDR3 sequence is 15 residues long. After removal of 3 bases from V and 5 bases from J, the junction contained 9 bases not matched to a gene. Germline V gene data show CDR1 as SGDLS and CDR2 as YYNGEE. The CDR3, as DNA: TGTGCCAGCAGCGCGTCAGGGGGCTCGGGGACTGAAGCTTTCTTT. Its protein is CASSASGGSGTEAFF.

The V gene is TRBV13, the J gene TRBJ2-3, with 7 bases lining up with TRBD2. The CDR3 covers 15 residues. Trimming removed 0 bases from V and 1 base from J; junction bases left unmatched: 1. Germline V gene data show CDR1 as PRHDT and CDR2 as FYEKMQ (reference sequence). The CDR3 spells CASSLGRGGTDTQYF. The CDR3 nucleotides are TGTGCCAGCAGCTTAGGACGGGGGGGCACAGATACGCAGTATTTT.

This chain uses TRBV29-1 with TRBJ1-2; no clear D gene. The CDR3 is 15 amino acids. Germline V gene lookup returns CDR1 SQVTM and CDR2 ANQGSEA. V lost 1 base and J lost 2, with 14 bases in between. CDR3 amino acids: CSVEGPAGSNYGYTF. The CDR3 region has the DNA TGCAGCGTTGAAGGTCCGGCGGGGAGCAACTATGGCTACACCTTC.

CDR3 protein: CASSLGGAEQYF. The DNA of the CDR3 is TGTGCCAGCAGTTTAGGAGGGGCCGAGCAGTACTTC. V usage is TRBV28 and J usage is TRBJ2-7; the D gene is possibly TRBD2 (6 bases). The CDR3 is 12 amino acids. Per germline, CDR1 MDHEN and CDR2 SYDVKM. Trimming stripped 2 bases from V and 6 bases from J, with 8 bases between.

This clone appeared a single time. The chain uses TRBV7-2 and TRBJ2-7; D perhaps matches TRBD2 (6 bases). Germline lookup yields CDR1 SGHTA and CDR2 FQGNSA. Trimming shortened V by 4 bases and J by 0 bases, and 10 bases separated the two germline ends. The length of the CDR3 is 14 residues. The CDR3 DNA sequence: TGTGCCAGCAGCTCGGGGGTTTTCTCCTACGAGCAGTACTTC. This codes for CASSSGVFSYEQYF.

The chain recombines TRBV7-2 with TRBJ2-2; D perhaps matches TRBD1 (5 bases). V lost 2 bases, J lost 6 bases, and 7 bases lay in between. Germline loops: CDR1 SGHTA, CDR2 FQGNSA. CDR3 length: 13 amino acids. CDR3 nucleotides: TGTGCCAGCAGCTTACGGACATCCGGGGAGCTGTTTTTT. Residues: CASSLRTSGELFF.